These 31 T cell receptor beta chains were sequenced from one sample in a study of radiotherapy plus CTLA-4 blockade in lung cancer. Sequencing used immunoSEQ multiplex PCR; TCRdb keeps in-frame clones, though not all of them. The sample shows about 39,000 clones, more than 75% of them seen only once. The sample consisted of peripheral blood, taken from a patient treated with radiotherapy plus ipilimumab. The origin of the receptors is a human donor with non-small cell lung cancer that progressed on radiotherapy plus ipilimumab.

This chain uses TRBV2 with TRBJ2-3; weak D call: TRBD2 (5 bases). Looked up from germline, CDR1 is SNHLY and CDR2 is FYNNEI. V was clipped by 4 bases and J by 3 bases, with 8 bases between them. CDR3 length: 13 amino acids. CDR3 protein: CASSGGITDTQYF. The CDR3, as DNA: TGTGCCAGCAGTGGAGGGATAACAGATACGCAGTATTTT.

This chain uses TRBV4-1 with TRBJ2-1; 12 positions match TRBD2. The CDR3 has 16 residues. The trim removed 4 bases at V and 6 bases at J, leaving 7 bases unmatched. The germline V gene has CDR1 MGHRA and CDR2 YSYEKL. CDR3 loop: CASSLLPGLAGNEQFF. CDR3 nucleotide sequence: TGCGCCAGCAGCCTTCTCCCGGGACTAGCGGGCAATGAGCAGTTCTTC.

The gene calls are TRBV4-3 and TRBJ1-6, with D tentatively TRBD1 (6 bases). The V end was cut by 0 bases, the J end by 7 bases, with 16 bases between. In germline, CDR1 is LGHNA, CDR2 YSLEER. The length of the CDR3 is 17 residues. The CDR3 protein is CASSQDMGAGTNSPLHF. As DNA, the CDR3 is TGCGCCAGCAGCCAAGATATGGGGGCAGGGACCAATTCACCCCTCCACTTT.

The chain employs TRBV6-1 and TRBJ1-4; 7 nucleotides match TRBD1. This CDR3 has 18 residues. Germline CDR1 MNHNS, CDR2 SASEGT. The V gene end was trimmed by 4 bases and the J gene end by 0 bases; junction bases not matched to a gene: 11. Here the CDR3 DNA reads TGTGCCAGCAGTGGCCGAACAGGGGATCCTGCAACTAATGAAAAACTGTTTTTT. Translating gives CASSGRTGDPATNEKLFF.

This rearrangement joins TRBV4-1 to TRBJ2-7, with 7 bases lining up with TRBD2. This CDR3 region has 13 residues. Germline CDR1 and CDR2: MGHRA and YSYEKL. J lost 6 bases, V lost 6 bases, and 8 bases had no gene match. The DNA of the CDR3 is TGCGCCAGCAGTCCCTGGACTAGTGGCGAGCAGTACTTC. Its protein is CASSPWTSGEQYF.

The chain links TRBV5-4 to TRBJ1-1; the D gene is possibly TRBD1 (6 bases). The germline V gene has CDR1 SGHNT and CDR2 YYREEE (reference sequence). Deletions cut 4 bases from V and 0 bases from J, with 13 bases between. CDR3 length: 15 residues. The CDR3 spells CASSRATGVNTEAFF. The CDR3 DNA reads TGTGCCAGCAGCCGGGCGACAGGAGTGAACACTGAAGCTTTCTTT.

The V and J genes are TRBV5-4 and TRBJ1-6; D is perhaps TRBD1 (5 bases). The germline V gene has CDR1 SGHNT and CDR2 YYREEE (reference sequence). This CDR3 spans 14 amino acids. Trimming removed 4 bases at V and 9 bases at J, with 14 bases between. In nucleotides, the CDR3 is TGTGCCAGCAGCGTGGGGACTGTCACTTCACCCCTCCACTTT. Translated, it gives CASSVGTVTSPLHF.

The rearrangement joins TRBV6-6 to TRBJ2-5; D is unclear. Between the trimmed V and J ends, which lost 0 bases and 5 bases, there was a span of 13 bases. The CDR3 runs 15 residues. CDR1 is MNHNY, CDR2 SVGAGI, per germline (reference sequence). In DNA form, the CDR3 reads TGTGCCAGCAGTTACTCTTCTCTCCCCGGGGAGACCCAGTACTTC. It codes for CASSYSSLPGETQYF.

The gene calls are TRBV28 and TRBJ2-5; D gene uncertain. The germline V and J ends were trimmed by 5 bases and 0 bases, with 13 bases remaining between them. This CDR3 comprises 15 residues. Germline CDR1 and CDR2: MDHEN and SYDVKM. The CDR3 DNA reads TGTGCCAGCAGTGTCCTGGCTCTGTACCAAGAGACCCAGTACTTC. Translation: CASSVLALYQETQYF. Filled out from reference TRBV28 and TRBJ2-5, the complete variable domain reads DVKVTQSSRYLVKRTGEKVFLECVQDMDHENMFWYRQDPGLGLRLIYFSYDVKMKEKGDIPEGYSVSREKKERFSLILESASTNQTSMYLCASSVLALYQETQYFGPGTRLLVL.

This chain connects TRBV6-5 to TRBJ2-5; 7 bases agree with TRBD1. The DNA end is a closer match to TRBJ2-7, so the J assignment may be wrong. There are 14 residues in the CDR3. Germline V gives CDR1 MNHEY, CDR2 SVGAGI. The CDR3 reads CASTLDRRAYEQYF. The DNA for the CDR3 is TGTGCCAGCACCCTGGACAGGAGAGCCTACGAGCAGTACTTC.

This clone was observed a few times. The chain employs TRBV18 and TRBJ1-6; TRBD1 matches at 9 bases. Germline values: CDR1 KGHSH, CDR2 LQKENI. V trimming: 6 bases; J trimming: 10 bases; junction bases outside the gene matches: 4. The CDR3 is made up of 13 amino acids. Here the CDR3 DNA reads TGTGCCAGCTCCAGGACAGGGGAATCACCCCTCCACTTT. Amino acids: CASSRTGESPLHF.

In this sample, this clone turned up once. This chain uses TRBV6-5 with TRBJ2-1; 7 bases fit TRBD2. CDR1 MNHEY and CDR2 SVGAGI come from the germline V gene. The CDR3 spans 14 residues. With V trimmed by 6 bases and J by 0 bases, 2 bases remained unmatched. DNA of the CDR3: TGTGCCAGCAGGGGGGGGGACTCCTACAATGAGCAGTTCTTC. It encodes CASRGGDSYNEQFF.

This sequence joins TRBV9 and TRBJ1-5, with 9 bases matching TRBD1. CDR3 size: 14 residues. Germline CDR1 and CDR2: SGDLS and YYNGEE. Trimming cost V 3 bases and J 9 bases; bases outside gene matches: 7. CDR3 in DNA: TGTGCCAGCAGCGCGGGACAGGGAATTTCGCCCCAGCATTTT. Translated, it gives CASSAGQGISPQHF.

The chain recombines TRBV7-2 with TRBJ1-1; D is unresolved. This CDR3 is 13 amino acids long. CDR1 is SGHTA and CDR2 is FQGNSA in the germline V gene. Deletions cut 2 bases from V and 0 bases from J, with 4 bases between. This CDR3 reads CASSLHMNTEAFF. The CDR3 DNA reads TGTGCCAGCAGCTTACACATGAACACTGAAGCTTTCTTT.

The chain has TRBV10-3 and TRBJ2-1, with 8 nucleotides matching TRBD1. In germline, CDR1 is ENHRY, CDR2 SYGVKD. Trimming at V came to 4 bases and at J to 5 bases, leaving 7 bases not matched to a gene. The CDR3 spans 15 residues. CDR3 sequence reads: CAISAGGVGDNEQFF. CDR3 DNA: TGTGCCATCAGTGCAGGGGGCGTGGGGGACAATGAGCAGTTCTTC.

This chain connects TRBV6-5 to TRBJ1-2, with D possibly TRBD1 on 6 matching bases. Germline CDR1 reads MNHEY; CDR2 reads SVGAGI. V was trimmed by 0 bases and J by 4 bases, leaving 15 bases between them. CDR3 length equals 16 residues. CDR3: CASSYSGGGAGYGYTF. The CDR3 region has the DNA TGTGCCAGCAGTTACTCGGGGGGGGGCGCTGGCTATGGCTACACCTTC.

The chain is built from TRBV7-9 and TRBJ1-3; the D is unclear. The CDR3 is 14 residues long. Germline CDR1 is SEHNR and CDR2 is FQNEAQ (reference sequence). The V end lost 5 bases, the J end lost 0 bases, and 8 bases lay between the germline ends. CDR3 DNA sequence: TGTGCCAGCAGCAACATTTACTCTGGAAACACCATATATTTT. Translated, it gives CASSNIYSGNTIYF.

The chain recombines TRBV27 with TRBJ1-5, with D perhaps matching TRBD1 (5 bases). V was trimmed by 7 bases and J by 4 bases, leaving 11 bases between them. Germline values: CDR1 MNHEY, CDR2 SMNVEV (reference sequence). The CDR3 consists of 13 residues. The CDR3 bases are TGTGCCAGCACCCCCTCAGGGAATCAGCCCCAGCATTTT. Translation: CASTPSGNQPQHF.

V gene TRBV2 combines with J gene TRBJ1-2, with 8 bases fitting TRBD1. V was clipped by 7 bases and J by 0 bases; unmatched bases: 4. The CDR3 consists of 14 residues. The V gene's germline CDR1 is SNHLY and CDR2 FYNNEI. In DNA, the CDR3 is TGTGCCAGCACCTGGACAGGGACTAACTATGGCTACACCTTC. Translating it yields CASTWTGTNYGYTF.

This clone was detected once. This chain uses TRBV18 with TRBJ2-7, with 12 bases identical to TRBD2. Germline V CDR1 and CDR2: KGHSH, LQKENI. This CDR3 is 15 amino acids long. With 6 bases clipped from V and 1 base from J, the junction kept 4 bases outside the gene matches. CDR3: CASSQTSGGSYEQYF. DNA of the CDR3: TGTGCCAGCTCTCAGACTAGCGGGGGTTCCTACGAGCAGTACTTC.

The rearrangement uses TRBV6-1 and TRBJ2-5; the D is unclear. Looked up from germline, CDR1 is MNHNS and CDR2 is SASEGT. The V end was cut by 3 bases, the J end by 5 bases, with 4 bases between. This CDR3 is built from 11 residues. Here the CDR3 DNA reads TGTGCCAGCAGTGATCTTGAGACCCAGTACTTC. Its translation is CASSDLETQYF.

V gene TRBV12-2 combines with J gene TRBJ2-1; TRBD2 is the table's D call, not checked against the DNA. TRBV12-2 represents a pseudogene. This CDR3 has 19 amino acids. The CDR3 DNA sequence: TGTGCAAGTCGCCCAAGGTCCCGACTAGCGCCTAACCGTGGGAATGAGCAGTTCTTC. Its translation is CASRPRSRLAPNRGNEQFF.

This clone was counted only a few times. The chain links TRBV20-1 to TRBJ2-7; maybe TRBD2 (6 bases). CDR1 is DFQATT, CDR2 SNEGSKA, per germline (reference sequence). The CDR3 has 11 residues. Trimming removed 0 bases from V and 12 bases from J, with 12 bases in between. CDR3 nucleotide sequence: TGCAGTGCTAGAGATTCCCTAGCGCTGTACTTC. This codes for CSARDSLALYF.

The chain recombines TRBV6-5 with TRBJ1-3; TRBD1 aligns across 11 bases. The CDR3 is made up of 16 amino acids. V shed 1 base and J 8 bases; nucleotides not matched to a gene: 7. Germline V lookup: CDR1 MNHEY, CDR2 SVGAGI. The CDR3 loop is CASSYLGTGGGDTIYF. For the CDR3, the DNA is TGTGCCAGCAGTTACTTAGGGACAGGGGGAGGAGACACCATATATTTT.

The rearrangement uses TRBV18 and TRBJ1-6, with TRBD1 as a possible D gene (6 bases). CDR3 length: 17 amino acids. Per the germline V gene, CDR1 is KGHSH and CDR2 is LQKENI. Deletions cut 3 bases from V and 8 bases from J, with 20 bases between. The CDR3: CASSPRPGHLGDSPLHF. CDR3 DNA sequence: TGTGCCAGCTCACCTCGACCGGGACACTTAGGGGATTCACCCCTCCACTTT.

CDR3 protein: CASSLETSSKTQYF. The CDR3 bases are TGTGCCAGCAGCCTTGAGACTAGCTCGAAGACCCAGTACTTC. The genes are TRBV2 and TRBJ2-5; 7 bases align to TRBD2. The CDR3 covers 14 residues. With 6 bases clipped from V and 6 bases from J, the junction kept 10 bases outside the gene matches. From germline, CDR1 is SNHLY and CDR2 FYNNEI.

The V call is TRBV5-1, the J call TRBJ2-5; TRBD2 aligns across 11 bases. Germline V gene sequence: CDR1 SGHRS, CDR2 YFSETQ. The CDR3 loop spans 15 amino acids. J lost 4 bases, V lost 4 bases, and 6 bases had no gene match. The CDR3 DNA reads as TGCGCCAGCAGCAAACCCGGGACTAGCGGAGAGACCCAGTACTTC. Encoded protein: CASSKPGTSGETQYF.

V is TRBV6-5 and J is TRBJ1-2, with no clear D. Germline lookup yields CDR1 MNHEY and CDR2 SVGAGI. This CDR3 spans 13 amino acids. V was cut by 4 bases and J by 8 bases, with 14 bases left in between. CDR3 region: CASSSFSSGGYTF. For the CDR3, the DNA is TGTGCCAGCAGTTCCTTTAGCTCCGGCGGCTACACCTTC.

This clone is a singleton in its sample. V is TRBV19 and J is TRBJ1-4, with TRBD1 as a possible D gene (5 bases). V lost 3 bases, J lost 8 bases, and 13 bases lay in between. CDR1 LNHDA and CDR2 SQIVND come from the germline V gene (reference sequence). This CDR3 spans 14 amino acids. The CDR3 DNA is TGTGCCAGTAGTATTGGCAGGGTTGAGGAAAAACTGTTTTTT. Translating it yields CASSIGRVEEKLFF.

The rearrangement uses TRBV5-1 and TRBJ2-5; a weak D match, TRBD1 (6 bases). Matching the DNA end better, TRBJ2-7 makes the J call doubtful. Germline V gene sequence: CDR1 SGHRS, CDR2 YFSETQ. The CDR3 is 15 amino acids. Here the CDR3 DNA reads TGCGCCAGCAGCTTGGGATTGGACAGCTCCTACGAGCAGTACTTC. As protein: CASSLGLDSSYEQYF.

This chain's CDR3 is CASRDRVGTDTQYF. The CDR3 DNA is TGTGCCAGCAGAGACAGGGTAGGCACAGATACGCAGTATTTT. V gene TRBV25-1 combines with J gene TRBJ2-3, with TRBD1 identical over 7 bases. This CDR3 is built from 14 residues. V lost 6 bases to trimming and J lost 1 base; unmatched junction nucleotides: 4. CDR1 is MGHDK and CDR2 is SYGVNS in the germline V gene. The whole variable domain, filled in from reference TRBV25-1 and TRBJ2-3, reads EADIYQTPRYLVIGTGKKITLECSQTMGHDKMYWYQQDPGMELHLIHYSYGVNSTEKGDLSSESTVSRIRTEHFPLTLESARPSHTSQYLCASRDRVGTDTQYFGPGTRLTVL.